Each of the 14 T cell receptor beta chains below was sequenced from the same sample in a study of OX40 agonist ivuxolimab in advanced cancers. Libraries were prepared by immunoSEQ multiplex PCR; TCRdb keeps only in-frame clonotypes and omits some of them. The sample holds fewer than 50,000 clones; 60% to 85% are singletons and the top ten take under 15%. Specimen: CD4+ or CD8+ T cells sorted from blood, collected in a trial of the OX40 agonist ivuxolimab. The receptors derive from an adult with an advanced solid tumor such as melanoma, head and neck, liver or kidney cancer.

The chain is built from TRBV18 and TRBJ2-1; no definite D call. The CDR3 consists of 14 residues. The V gene lost 0 bases and the J gene lost 2 bases, with 5 bases spanning the gap. CDR1 KGHSH and CDR2 LQKENI come from the germline V gene. The CDR3 region is CASSPPGTYNEQFF. CDR3 DNA: TGTGCCAGCTCACCACCGGGGACCTACAATGAGCAGTTCTTC.

This rearrangement joins TRBV10-1 to TRBJ1-2; 11 bases align to TRBD1. Germline lookup yields CDR1 WNHNN and CDR2 SYGVQD (reference sequence). CDR3 length equals 16 residues. The ends lost 5 bases at V and 3 bases at J; junction bases unmatched: 8. The chain's CDR3 is CASSNGGTGGDYGYTF. DNA for the CDR3: TGCGCCAGCAGTAACGGCGGGACAGGGGGGGACTATGGCTACACCTTC.

The rearrangement joins TRBV28 to TRBJ2-1; 8 bases fit TRBD2. This CDR3 contains 15 residues. Per the germline V gene, CDR1 is MDHEN and CDR2 is SYDVKM. The junction had 8 bases not matched to a gene; V was cut back by 6 bases and J by 4 bases. The CDR3 DNA reads as TGTGCCAGCAGCCCCCCCGGGAGGGCGTACAATGAGCAGTTCTTC. Translation: CASSPPGRAYNEQFF.

The CDR3 region has the DNA TGTGCCAGCAGCGGGGACGGGTCGAGACAAAAAGCTTTCTTT. Translation gives CASSGDGSRQKAFF. The chain employs TRBV5-6 and TRBJ1-1; the D gene is possibly TRBD1 (5 bases). This CDR3 has 14 residues. The V end was cut by 4 bases, the J end by 9 bases, with 19 bases between. Germline CDR1 and CDR2: SGHDT and YYEEEE.

The J gene is TRBJ2-5, the V gene TRBV18; D is unresolved. Germline CDR1 reads KGHSH; CDR2 reads LQKENI. Trimming removed 6 bases at V and 2 bases at J, with 4 bases between. There are 11 residues in the CDR3. The CDR3 DNA reads TGTGCCAGCTCGAGTCAAGAGACCCAGTACTTC. Translation: CASSSQETQYF. Variable domain in full (rest from reference TRBV18 and TRBJ2-5): NAGVMQNPRHLVRRRGQEARLRCSPMKGHSHVYWYRQLPEEGLKFMVYLQKENIIDESGMPKERFSAEFPKEGPSILRIQQVVRGDSAAYFCASSSQETQYFGPGTRLLVL.

This sequence joins TRBV5-1 and TRBJ2-3; 13 bases are a match to TRBD2. CDR3 length equals 16 residues. V dropped 4 bases and J dropped 6; count of bases not matched to a gene: 8. Germline assignment: CDR1 SGHRS and CDR2 YFSETQ. The CDR3 loop is CASSPTTSGRRDTQYF. In DNA form, the CDR3 reads TGCGCCAGCAGCCCCACGACTAGCGGGAGGCGTGATACGCAGTATTTT.

The chain recombines TRBV28 with TRBJ1-2, with 8 bases matching TRBD1. The CDR3 has 16 residues. The V gene end was trimmed by 2 bases and the J gene end by 0 bases; junction bases not matched to a gene: 5. Germline V lookup: CDR1 MDHEN, CDR2 SYDVKM. The chain's CDR3 is CASSLAGGVANYGYTF. CDR3 bases: TGTGCCAGCAGTTTAGCAGGGGGCGTGGCTAACTATGGCTACACCTTC.

The rearrangement links TRBV11-2 to TRBJ2-2, with TRBD2 matching 8 bases. J lost 5 bases, V lost 1 base, and 6 bases had no gene match. Per germline, CDR1 SGHAT and CDR2 FQNNGV. The CDR3 spans 16 residues. The CDR3 spells CASSLVGSGRTGELFF. CDR3 DNA sequence: TGTGCCAGCAGCTTAGTAGGGAGCGGGAGAACCGGGGAGCTGTTTTTT.

The V call is TRBV14, the J call TRBJ2-1, with a tentative D call TRBD1 (6 bases). V gave up 0 bases and J gave up 12 bases, with 18 bases separating them. Germline CDR1 is SGHDN and CDR2 is FVKESK. The CDR3 runs to 15 residues. DNA of the CDR3: TGTGCCAGCAGCCAAGAGGGCAGGGGACCCCTGTCGCAGTTCTTC. Protein: CASSQEGRGPLSQFF. Using reference TRBV14 and TRBJ2-1 for the parts outside the CDR3, the full variable domain is EAGVTQFPSHSVIEKGQTVTLRCDPISGHDNLYWYRRVMGKEIKFLLHFVKESKQDESGMPNNRFLAERTGGTYSTLKVQPAELEDSGVYFCASSQEGRGPLSQFFGPGTRLTVL.

The genes are TRBV6-5 and TRBJ2-7; 8 nucleotides align to TRBD2. The J segment lost 1 base and the V segment lost 6 bases, leaving 8 bases of the junction unmatched. The germline V gene has CDR1 MNHEY and CDR2 SVGAGI. The CDR3 runs to 15 residues. The CDR3, as DNA: TGTGCCAGCAGGGTTTACACGGGAGGGTCCTACGAGCAGTACTTC. It encodes CASRVYTGGSYEQYF.

The chain employs TRBV2 and TRBJ2-7, with 7 bases identical to TRBD1. The germline gives CDR1 SNHLY, CDR2 FYNNEI. The CDR3 runs 12 residues. V lost 6 bases to trimming and J lost 3 bases; unmatched junction nucleotides: 2. This chain's CDR3 is CASRTGFYEQYF. The CDR3 region has the DNA TGTGCCAGCAGGACAGGGTTCTACGAGCAGTACTTC.

This chain links TRBV2 with TRBJ1-4; 9 nucleotides align to TRBD1. CDR3 length: 14 amino acids. Germline loops: CDR1 SNHLY, CDR2 FYNNEI. V lost 6 bases and J lost 9; bases outside the gene matches: 8. The CDR3 DNA follows: TGTGCCAGCAGACCCCCGGGACAGGGAAAAAAACTGTTTTTT. Residues: CASRPPGQGKKLFF.

The chain couples TRBV9 to TRBJ1-3; tentative D call: TRBD1 (5 bases). There are 15 residues in the CDR3. V shed 4 bases and J shed 2 bases, with 13 bases lying between them. CDR1 is SGDLS, CDR2 YYNGEE, per germline. For the CDR3, the DNA is TGTGCCAGCAGCTCCGGGACCGCTGCTGGAAACACCATATATTTT. Residues: CASSSGTAAGNTIYF. The full variable domain, completed using reference TRBV9 and TRBJ1-3, is DSGVTQTPKHLITATGQRVTLRCSPRSGDLSVYWYQQSLDQGLQFLIQYYNGEERAKGNILERFSAQQFPDLHSELNLSSLELGDSALYFCASSSGTAAGNTIYFGEGSWLTVV.

V gene TRBV29-1 combines with J gene TRBJ2-1, with D perhaps matching TRBD1 or TRBD2 (6 bases each). CDR1 is SQVTM and CDR2 is ANQGSEA in the germline V gene. V was shortened by 5 bases and J by 7 bases, with 15 bases between the two germline ends. The CDR3 covers 13 residues. In DNA form, the CDR3 reads TGCAGCGTTCCACGAGGGGGAGGAAATGAGCAGTTCTTC. Amino acid sequence: CSVPRGGGNEQFF.